Listed here is a single TCR beta chain. Its specificity is unknown. The V end lost 4 bases, the J end lost 7 bases, and 17 bases lay between the germline ends. Germline V gene sequence: CDR1 SGDLS, CDR2 YYNGEE. The CDR3 covers 14 residues. This entry belongs to a study of PD-1 blockade in classical Hodgkin lymphoma. Study-wide context: Patients were infused with nivolumab 3 mg/kg every 2 weeks. Whole-study findings and limits: The study reported lower baseline TCR diversity in newly diagnosed patients than in healthy donors.

Specified time point: cycle 4 day 1 (C4D1), after 5 to 7 weeks of nivolumab. Brentuximab vedotin exposure varied, and every patient relapsed after autologous stem cell transplantation. The study recorded best responses of complete response, partial response or progressive disease. TCRdb keeps only in-frame clones here, not all; method: immunoSEQ multiplex PCR. Among about 24,000 clones listed, about 80% were seen once. The chain joins TRBV9 to TRBJ1-1; D may be TRBD1 (5 bases). This clonotype was sampled from a human donor with classical Hodgkin lymphoma. Sequenced here: peripheral blood mononuclear cells (PBMCs), sampled before the fourth cycle of nivolumab. CDR3 sequence: CASSSGGTGVEAFF. As DNA, the CDR3 is TGTGCCAGCAGCTCCGGCGGGACCGGTGTTGAAGCTTTCTTT.